This TCR beta chain was identified during a study of blood T cell repertoires in COVID-19. Across the study: Collection of acute and convalescent COVID-19 samples took place in the United States, Italy and Spain. From T cells, B-cell-depleted T cells, or PBMCs came the material, which was cDNA or gDNA.

Patients from Seattle were sampled longitudinally, starting during active infection. The authors' processing: From reference gene primer amplification, estimates of nucleated cell counts were derived. Assay used: immunoSEQ multiplex PCR; TCRdb lists only in-frame clones, some missing. D and trimming come from the DNA, and the V and J calls and clone size come from that table. Among approximately 350,000 clones, around 88% were seen once, and the ten largest hold about 7.1%. J lost 6 bases, V lost 6 bases, and 4 bases had no gene match. Germline CDR1 is SNHLY and CDR2 is FYNNEI. The CDR3 extends over 12 amino acids.

Sequencing used peripheral blood. The clonotype comes from a woman aged 55-70 years with COVID-19, enrolled during active disease. The J gene is TRBJ2-7, the V gene TRBV2; 8 bases agree with TRBD2. The CDR3 loop reads CASSYTSGEQYF. The CDR3 DNA reads as TGTGCCAGCAGCTACACTAGCGGCGAGCAGTACTTC.